This is a list of T cell receptor beta chains from one sample in a study of cytotoxic CD8 clonotypes in ibrutinib-treated CLL. The repertoire was sequenced with immunoSEQ multiplex PCR; TCRdb's copy has only in-frame clones and lacks some. The sample has approximately 100,000 clones, about 53% seen once. This material consisted of PBMCs, taken after 24 months of ibrutinib treatment. The receptors here all came from a human donor with chronic lymphocytic leukemia. Both conserved end residues are part of each CDR3. The D gene is left open where the match is weak. Expanded clones get a size class; other rows say once, few or many, or leave the size out.

size	V	D	J	CDR3	DNA
NA	TRBV5-6	NA	TRBJ1-6	CASSLVGGQDSPLHF	TGTGCCAGCAGCTTGGTCGGCGGTCAAGACTCACCCCTCCACTTT
NA	TRBV5-1	TRBD2	TRBJ2-2	CASSAGLAAPGELFF	TGCGCCAGCAGCGCGGGACTAGCGGCACCCGGGGAGCTGTTTTTT
NA	TRBV7-6	TRBD2	TRBJ2-5	CASSLTSGGRETQYF	TGTGCCAGCAGCTTAACCTCGGGGGGGCGGGAGACCCAGTACTTC
NA	TRBV7-9	NA	TRBJ2-7	CASSKQGLVYEQYF	TGTGCCAGCAGCAAGCAGGGGTTAGTATACGAGCAGTACTTC
NA	TRBV28	NA	TRBJ1-2	CASSLAGGYGYTF	TGTGCCAGCAGTTTAGCTGGGGGCTATGGCTACACCTTC
NA	TRBV2	NA	TRBJ2-2	CASSGLGGLAGELFF	TGTGCCAGCAGTGGCTTGGGGGGGCTGGCCGGGGAGCTGTTTTTT
NA	TRBV25-1	NA	TRBJ1-3	CASSESVSGNTIYF	TGTGCCAGCAGTGAATCTGTGAGTGGAAACACCATATATTTT
many	TRBV6-5	NA	TRBJ2-7	CASSVDRTFFWEQYF	TGTGCCAGCAGCGTGGACAGAACATTCTTCTGGGAGCAGTACTTC
many	TRBV4-2	NA	TRBJ1-2	CASSQEGEGGYGYTF	TGTGCCAGCAGCCAAGAAGGGGAGGGAGGCTATGGCTACACCTTC
NA	TRBV5-1	TRBD1	TRBJ2-2	CASSYGTGNTGELFF	TGCGCCAGCAGCTACGGGACAGGGAACACCGGGGAGCTGTTTTTT
NA	TRBV7-9	NA	TRBJ2-5	CASSLTGSQETQYF	TGTGCCAGCAGCTTAACAGGGTCACAAGAGACCCAGTACTTC
NA	TRBV11-2	NA	TRBJ2-2	CASSLGATPGELFF	TGTGCCAGCAGCTTAGGGGCGACGCCCGGGGAGCTGTTTTTT
few	TRBV5-1	TRBD2	TRBJ2-1	CASSSSGGTYNEQFF	TGCGCCAGCAGCTCTAGCGGGGGGACCTACAATGAGCAGTTCTTC
NA	TRBV30	NA	TRBJ2-6	CAWTISGANVLTF	TGTGCCTGGACCATTTCTGGGGCCAACGTCCTGACTTTC
NA	TRBV5-4	TRBD2	TRBJ2-3	CASRLGLAGGLSTDTQYF	TGTGCCAGCAGGTTGGGACTAGCGGGGGGGCTGAGCACAGATACGCAGTATTTT
few	TRBV5-1	TRBD2	TRBJ2-3	CASSLVGLAGGTDTQYF	TGCGCCAGCAGCTTGGTCGGACTAGCGGGGGGCACAGATACGCAGTATTTT
NA	TRBV7-6	NA	TRBJ2-5	CASSLAVSSEETQYF	TGTGCCAGCAGCTTAGCGGTTAGTAGCGAAGAGACCCAGTACTTC
few	TRBV6-5	NA	TRBJ1-2	CASRLGTSSGYTF	TGTGCCAGCAGACTCGGGACTTCGAGTGGCTACACCTTC
NA	TRBV15	NA	TRBJ1-6	CATSRDKSGNNSPLHF	TGTGCCACCAGCAGAGATAAAAGCGGGAATAATTCACCCCTCCACTTT
few	TRBV11-3	NA	TRBJ2-7	CASSLTAEYEQYF	TGTGCCAGCAGCTTAACAGCGGAGTACGAGCAGTACTTC
NA	TRBV27	TRBD1	TRBJ2-1	CASKKNPGQLRNEQFF	TGTGCCAGCAAGAAGAACCCGGGACAGCTCCGTAATGAGCAGTTCTTC
few	TRBV30	NA	TRBJ1-1	CARGWGNTEAFF	TGTGCCCGAGGATGGGGGAACACTGAAGCTTTCTTT
NA	TRBV5-4	NA	TRBJ2-3	CASLEKLGTDTQYF	TGTGCCAGCCTCGAGAAGCTCGGCACAGATACGCAGTATTTT
NA	TRBV7-9	NA	TRBJ1-4	CASSLGANDEKLFF	TGTGCCAGCAGCTTAGGAGCAAACGATGAAAAACTGTTTTTT
NA	TRBV6-6	NA	TRBJ1-1	CASSSNRNTEAFF	TGTGCCAGCAGTTCTAACAGGAACACTGAAGCTTTCTTT
few	TRBV6-5	NA	TRBJ2-1	CASSFLGEQFF	TGTGCCAGCAGCTTCCTTGGTGAGCAGTTCTTC
once	TRBV28	NA	TRBJ1-1	CASSLAGNTEAFF	TGTGCCAGCAGTTTAGCTGGGAACACTGAAGCTTTCTTT
NA	TRBV29-1	TRBD1	TRBJ1-2	CSVDRDTGGLNYGYTF	TGCAGCGTTGACCGCGACACAGGGGGACTTAACTATGGCTACACCTTC
few	TRBV7-7	TRBD2	TRBJ2-5	CASSLGTSDGTQYF	TGTGCTAGCAGCTTAGGGACTAGCGATGGGACCCAGTACTTC
NA	TRBV6-6	NA	TRBJ1-2	CASRDGNGYTF	TGTGCCAGCAGGGATGGGAATGGCTACACCTTC
few	TRBV7-9	TRBD1	TRBJ1-2	CASSTRGQVDGYTF	TGTGCCAGCAGCACCCGGGGACAGGTCGACGGCTACACCTTC
NA	TRBV9	TRBD1	TRBJ2-3	CASSVFDRGADTQYF	TGTGCCAGCAGCGTATTCGACAGGGGGGCAGATACGCAGTATTTT
NA	TRBV4-1	TRBD2	TRBJ2-7	CASSQEEILAKTYEQYF	TGCGCCAGCAGCCAAGAGGAGATACTAGCGAAAACCTACGAGCAGTACTTC
NA	TRBV30	NA	TRBJ2-3	CAWGTTPDTQYF	TGTGCCTGGGGCACTACCCCAGATACGCAGTATTTT
NA	TRBV9	NA	TRBJ2-2	CASSVVAGQDTGELFF	TGTGCCAGCAGCGTAGTGGCGGGGCAGGACACCGGGGAGCTGTTTTTT
few	TRBV5-4	TRBD1	TRBJ1-4	CASSLGQGTEKLFF	TGTGCCAGCAGCTTGGGACAGGGGACTGAAAAACTGTTTTTT
once	TRBV7-2	NA	TRBJ2-3	CASSPKGLTDTQYF	TGTGCCAGCAGCCCCAAAGGGTTAACAGATACGCAGTATTTT
NA	TRBV4-3	NA	TRBJ1-1	CASSQDLNRGRDTEAFF	TGCGCCAGCAGCCAAGATCTTAACCGGGGCAGGGACACTGAAGCTTTCTTT
NA	TRBV5-6	TRBD2	TRBJ2-3	CASSLGLAGVTDTQYF	TGTGCCAGCAGCTTGGGGCTAGCGGGGGTCACAGATACGCAGTATTTT
NA	TRBV13	TRBD1	TRBJ2-5	CASSLGDRDQETQYF	TGTGCCAGCAGCTTAGGCGACAGGGATCAAGAGACCCAGTACTTC
NA	TRBV30	NA	TRBJ2-7	CAWSVLGEQYF	TGTGCCTGGAGTGTACTGGGTGAGCAGTACTTC
once	TRBV6-1	TRBD1	TRBJ2-2	CASTPGQGAPGELFF	TGTGCCAGCACCCCGGGACAGGGGGCCCCCGGGGAGCTGTTTTTT
NA	TRBV13	TRBD1	TRBJ1-6	CASSFGQVLSPLHF	TGTGCCAGCAGCTTCGGACAGGTTTTATCACCCCTCCACTTT
NA	TRBV6-4	NA	TRBJ2-3	CASSALGGTDTQYF	TGTGCCAGCAGTGCGCTGGGGGGCACAGATACGCAGTATTTT
NA	TRBV11-2	TRBD2	TRBJ2-3	CASSSSGGYTDTQYF	TGTGCCAGCAGCTCTAGCGGGGGGTACACAGATACGCAGTATTTT
NA	TRBV7-2	NA	TRBJ1-2	CASTSEVSLVGYTF	TGTGCCAGCACCTCGGAGGTCTCCTTGGTGGGCTACACCTTC
NA	TRBV18	NA	TRBJ2-6	CASSGARGPFSGANVLTF	TGTGCCAGCTCCGGGGCGAGAGGGCCCTTCTCTGGGGCCAACGTCCTGACTTTC
once	TRBV14	NA	TRBJ2-7	CASSPEGFHEQYF	TGTGCCAGCAGCCCAGAGGGTTTCCACGAGCAGTACTTC
NA	TRBV13	NA	TRBJ2-2	CASSLRGYTGELFF	TGTGCCAGCAGCTTAAGGGGTTACACCGGGGAGCTGTTTTTT
few	TRBV29-1	NA	TRBJ1-4	CSVENGEKLFF	TGCAGCGTTGAGAATGGTGAAAAACTGTTTTTT
few	TRBV6-6	TRBD2	TRBJ2-7	CASSSPGAGTYEQYF	TGTGCCAGCAGTTCTCCAGGAGCGGGGACCTACGAGCAGTACTTC
NA	TRBV18	TRBD2	TRBJ2-2	CASSPRGLAGANTGELFF	TGTGCCAGCTCACCACGGGGACTAGCGGGGGCGAACACCGGGGAGCTGTTTTTT
NA	TRBV9	TRBD2	TRBJ2-3	CASSVTLAGSTDTQYF	TGTGCCAGCAGCGTTACCCTAGCGGGGAGCACAGATACGCAGTATTTT